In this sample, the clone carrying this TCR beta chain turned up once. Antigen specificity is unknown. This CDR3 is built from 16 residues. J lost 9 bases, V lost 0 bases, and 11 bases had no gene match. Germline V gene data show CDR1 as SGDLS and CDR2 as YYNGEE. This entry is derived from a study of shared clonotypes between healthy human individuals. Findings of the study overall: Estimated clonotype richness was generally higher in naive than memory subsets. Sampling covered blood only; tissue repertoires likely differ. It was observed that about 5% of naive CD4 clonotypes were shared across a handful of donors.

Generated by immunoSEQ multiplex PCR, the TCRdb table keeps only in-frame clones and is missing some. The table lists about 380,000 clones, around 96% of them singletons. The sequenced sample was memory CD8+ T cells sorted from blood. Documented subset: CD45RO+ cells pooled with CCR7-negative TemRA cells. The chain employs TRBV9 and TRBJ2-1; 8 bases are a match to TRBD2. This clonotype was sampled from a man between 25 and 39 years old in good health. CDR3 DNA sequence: TGTGCCAGCAGCGTAGTCAGCGGGAGTTCCACGTCTGAGCAGTTCTTC. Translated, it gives CASSVVSGSSTSEQFF.